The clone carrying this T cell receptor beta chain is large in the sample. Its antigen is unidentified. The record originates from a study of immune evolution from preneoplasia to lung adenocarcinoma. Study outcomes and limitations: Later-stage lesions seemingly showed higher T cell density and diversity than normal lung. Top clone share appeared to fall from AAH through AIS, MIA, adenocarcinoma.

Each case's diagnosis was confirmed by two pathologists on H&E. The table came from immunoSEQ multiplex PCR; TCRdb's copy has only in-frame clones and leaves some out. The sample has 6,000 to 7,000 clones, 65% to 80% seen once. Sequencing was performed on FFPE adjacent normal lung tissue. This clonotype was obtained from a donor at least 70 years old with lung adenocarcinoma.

CDR3 region: CASSPGVGEKLFF. The DNA for the CDR3 is TGTGCCAGCTCACCAGGGGTCGGTGAAAAACTGTTTTTT. The V gene is TRBV18, the J gene TRBJ1-4, with unresolved D. There are 13 residues in the CDR3. Trimming removed 2 bases at V and 7 bases at J, with 8 bases between. The germline CDR1 and CDR2 sequences are KGHSH and LQKENI.